Listed here are 21 T cell receptor beta chains from one sample, sequenced in a study of sequential checkpoint blockade in melanoma. Described treatment: randomized to nivolumab then ipilimumab (arm A) or the reverse (arm B). Sequencing was performed with immunoSEQ multiplex PCR; in TCRdb, only in-frame clones are kept and a portion is missing. The sample contains some 2,400 clones, around 29% of which appear only once. Sequencing used tumor tissue (inferred from file names), obtained from a patient given nivolumab and ipilimumab in sequence. These receptors were obtained from a human donor with melanoma.

This clone has just a few counts. The rearrangement uses TRBV6-8 and TRBJ2-3, with D maybe TRBD2 (6 bases). With 2 bases removed from V and 3 bases from J, the gap between germline ends came to 12 bases. The germline V gene encodes CDR1 MNHGY and CDR2 SAAAGT. The CDR3 contains 15 residues. In DNA form, the CDR3 reads TGTGCCAGCAGTTACGGGCTAGCGAGAACAGATACGCAGTATTTT. Its translation is CASSYGLARTDTQYF.

This clone has only a few counts. V is TRBV30 and J is TRBJ2-3, with 8 bases lining up with TRBD2. From germline, CDR1 is GTSNPN and CDR2 SVGIG (reference sequence). CDR3 size: 15 residues. With V trimmed by 2 bases and J by 3 bases, 7 bases remained unmatched. CDR3 loop: CAWSLREVITDTQYF. The CDR3 nucleotides are TGTGCCTGGAGTCTGCGGGAGGTTATTACAGATACGCAGTATTTT.

The chain couples TRBV6-8 to TRBJ1-1; D is perhaps TRBD1 (6 bases). Between the trimmed V and J ends, which lost 5 bases and 4 bases, there was a span of 17 bases. The V gene's germline CDR1 is MNHGY and CDR2 SAAAGT. The CDR3 is 15 residues long. The DNA for the CDR3 is TGTGCCAGCAGTGCCCCCCGGGGGCTGAGCACTGAAGCTTTCTTT. Protein product: CASSAPRGLSTEAFF.

The gene calls are TRBV12-5 and TRBJ1-4; a possible D gene is TRBD1 (6 bases). This CDR3 region has 14 residues. CDR1 and CDR2 from the germline V gene are LGHNT and FRNRAP. DNA for the CDR3: TGTGCCAGCACCCCGGACAGAAGTAATGAAAAACTGTTTTTT. Amino acids: CASTPDRSNEKLFF.

This clone rates as medium-sized. The J gene is TRBJ1-1, the V gene TRBV11-3; D gene uncertain. The CDR3 has 16 amino acids. CDR1 SGHNT and CDR2 YENEEA come from the germline V gene. Trimming shortened V by 1 base and J by 0 bases, and 12 bases separated the two germline ends. As DNA, the CDR3 is TGTGCCAGCAGCTTAGGGTTCGGCCCGATGAACACTGAAGCTTTCTTT. Its protein is CASSLGFGPMNTEAFF.

This clone has only a few counts. This chain joins TRBV4-1 and TRBJ1-6, with 9 positions matching TRBD1. CDR1 MGHRA and CDR2 YSYEKL come from the germline V gene. The junction had 3 bases not matched to a gene; V was cut back by 3 bases and J by 0 bases. This CDR3 contains 17 residues. Here the CDR3 DNA reads TGCGCCAGCAGCCAGACAGGGGGGAGCTCCTATAATTCACCCCTCCACTTT. It codes for CASSQTGGSSYNSPLHF.

This clone showed up just a few times. The V gene is TRBV6-8, the J gene TRBJ2-5; the D gene is possibly TRBD2 (6 bases). V gave up 7 bases and J gave up 3 bases, with 15 bases separating them. The CDR3 spans 14 residues. Looked up from germline, CDR1 is MNHGY and CDR2 is SAAAGT. The CDR3 protein is CASTPSRREETQYF. The CDR3, as DNA: TGTGCCAGCACCCCTTCCCGGAGGGAAGAGACCCAGTACTTC.

The CDR3 protein is CASTETGSGNTIYF. The CDR3 region has the DNA TGTGCCAGCACCGAGACAGGCTCTGGAAACACCATATATTTT. The V and J genes are TRBV9 and TRBJ1-3; maybe TRBD1 (6 bases). The CDR3 has 14 amino acids. In germline, CDR1 is SGDLS, CDR2 YYNGEE. V lost 6 bases and J lost 0, with 10 bases in between.

This clone has a handful of counts. The V and J genes are TRBV25-1 and TRBJ2-4, with no clear D. In germline, CDR1 is MGHDK, CDR2 SYGVNS. The V end was cut by 6 bases, the J end by 2 bases, with 14 bases between. The CDR3 is 15 amino acids. The CDR3 spells CASSLDWGTKNIQYF. DNA for the CDR3: TGTGCCAGCAGCCTAGACTGGGGAACCAAAAACATTCAGTACTTC.

In its sample, this clone was seen a few times. This chain joins TRBV6-8 and TRBJ2-1; weak D call: TRBD1 (7 bases). Germline CDR1 is MNHGY and CDR2 is SAAAGT. The CDR3 has 14 amino acids. V was cut by 6 bases and J by 7 bases, with 16 bases left in between. CDR3 sequence reads: CASSLTGAGNEQFF. In DNA, the CDR3 is TGTGCCAGCAGCCTCACAGGGGCGGGAAATGAGCAGTTCTTC.

CDR3: CASSPGQGNQPQHF. For the CDR3, the DNA is TGTGCCAGCTCACCGGGACAGGGCAATCAGCCCCAGCATTTT. J is TRBJ1-5 and V is TRBV18, with TRBD1 matching 8 bases. Germline values: CDR1 KGHSH, CDR2 LQKENI. The CDR3 contains 14 residues. J lost 2 bases, V lost 3 bases, and 0 bases had no gene match.

This clone is termed medium-sized (0.01 to 0.1%). The V gene is TRBV10-3, the J gene TRBJ2-6; unclear D gene. The CDR3 is 16 amino acids. Trimming took 0 bases from V and 0 from J, leaving 6 bases between them. In germline, CDR1 is ENHRY, CDR2 SYGVKD. The CDR3 bases are TGTGCCATCAGTGAGTCGGGCGCCTCTGGGGCCAACGTCCTGACTTTC. The encoded protein is CAISESGASGANVLTF.

This clone has only a few counts. The chain uses TRBV6-8 and TRBJ2-7; TRBD2 aligns across 11 bases. V trimming: 8 bases; J trimming: 1 base; junction bases outside the gene matches: 7. The CDR3 loop spans 15 amino acids. Germline loops: CDR1 MNHGY, CDR2 SAAAGT. CDR3 residues: CASRPGLAASYEQYV. CDR3 nucleotides: TGTGCCAGCCGCCCGGGACTAGCGGCATCCTACGAGCAGTACGTC.

Judged by abundance, this clone is medium-sized. This specimen includes other DNA sequences encoding the same CDR3. The chain has TRBV11-3 and TRBJ1-5; the D is unclear. The germline V and J ends were trimmed by 6 bases and 0 bases, with 12 bases remaining between them. This CDR3 has 15 amino acids. Germline CDR1 SGHNT, CDR2 YENEEA. The CDR3 loop reads CASSFGDYSNQPQHF. CDR3 DNA sequence: TGTGCCAGCAGTTTTGGGGATTATAGCAATCAGCCCCAGCATTTT.

At least ten counts were recorded for this clone. V and J are TRBV11-3 and TRBJ2-7; 8 bases align to TRBD1. Germline V lookup: CDR1 SGHNT, CDR2 YENEEA. The CDR3 covers 15 residues. V was pared by 3 bases and J by 6 bases, with 10 bases of the junction left unmatched. The CDR3 protein is CASSLNGQGDLEQYV. The CDR3 coding sequence is TGTGCCAGCAGCTTGAATGGACAGGGCGATCTCGAGCAGTACGTC.

In its sample, this clone was seen a few times. The junction shows a germline mismatch at one end, possibly a read error. The chain links TRBV28 to TRBJ2-1, with D possibly being TRBD1 or TRBD2 (7 bases each). Per the germline V gene, CDR1 is MDHEN and CDR2 is SYDVKM. The CDR3 extends over 14 amino acids. CDR3 sequence reads: CASSSPQGGALPVF. Written as DNA, the CDR3 is TGTGCCAGCAGTTCCCCTCAGGGGGGGGCCCTACCTGTCTTC.

This clone is classed as medium-sized. J is TRBJ2-2 and V is TRBV11-3; D is undetermined. Trimming took off 1 base at V and 1 base at J, with 7 bases between the two ends. Germline assignment: CDR1 SGHNT and CDR2 YENEEA. The CDR3 extends over 15 amino acids. The CDR3: CASSLVSRNTGELFF. The CDR3 DNA follows: TGTGCCAGCAGCTTAGTTTCGAGGAACACCGGGGAGCTGTTTTTT.

This clone rates as medium-sized (0.01 to 0.1%). J is TRBJ2-7 and V is TRBV6-8; tentatively, D is TRBD1 (6 bases). The CDR3 extends over 16 amino acids. Germline values: CDR1 MNHGY, CDR2 SAAAGT. The V end was cut by 5 bases, the J end by 2 bases, with 19 bases between. In DNA form, the CDR3 reads TGTGCCAGCAGTGCCGGTTCGACTCAGGGGACCTACGAGCAGTACTTC. It translates to CASSAGSTQGTYEQYF.

This clone was seen at least ten times. The chain couples TRBV11-3 to TRBJ2-3; 11 bases map to TRBD2. CDR1 and CDR2 from the germline V gene are SGHNT and YENEEA. The CDR3 has 15 amino acids. V shed 5 bases and J 4 bases; nucleotides not matched to a gene: 5. CDR3 protein: CASSRLAGGPDTQYF. The CDR3 DNA reads TGTGCCAGCAGCCGTCTAGCGGGAGGACCAGATACGCAGTATTTT.

This clone was counted a single time. The chain is built from TRBV14 and TRBJ1-2, with D unresolved. Germline V gene sequence: CDR1 SGHDN, CDR2 FVKESK. Trimming pared 5 bases from V and 5 bases from J, leaving 18 bases between. The CDR3 has 15 residues. The CDR3 is CASSGRRGVGYGYTF. CDR3 bases: TGTGCCAGCAGCGGGCGACGCGGGGTAGGGTATGGCTACACCTTC.

This clone was seen a handful of times. The chain links TRBV28 to TRBJ1-4, with 9 bases that match TRBD1. From germline, CDR1 is MDHEN and CDR2 SYDVKM. The V gene end was trimmed by 5 bases and the J gene end by 8 bases; junction bases not matched to a gene: 9. The CDR3 loop spans 15 amino acids. The CDR3 loop reads CASSDRGGSREKLFF. The CDR3 nucleotides read TGTGCCAGCAGTGACAGGGGGGGCTCGAGGGAAAAACTGTTTTTT.